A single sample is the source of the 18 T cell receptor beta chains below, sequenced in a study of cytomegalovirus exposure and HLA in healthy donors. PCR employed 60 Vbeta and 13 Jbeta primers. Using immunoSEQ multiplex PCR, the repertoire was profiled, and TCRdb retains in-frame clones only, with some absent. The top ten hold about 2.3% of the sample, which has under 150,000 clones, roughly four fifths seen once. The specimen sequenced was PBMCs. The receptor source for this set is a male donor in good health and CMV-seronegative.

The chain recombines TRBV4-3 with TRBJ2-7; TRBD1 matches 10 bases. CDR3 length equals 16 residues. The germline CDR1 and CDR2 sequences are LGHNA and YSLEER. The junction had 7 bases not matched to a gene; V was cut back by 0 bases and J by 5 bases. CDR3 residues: CASSQDLGTGANEQYF. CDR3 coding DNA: TGCGCCAGCAGCCAAGATCTTGGGACAGGGGCTAACGAGCAGTACTTC.

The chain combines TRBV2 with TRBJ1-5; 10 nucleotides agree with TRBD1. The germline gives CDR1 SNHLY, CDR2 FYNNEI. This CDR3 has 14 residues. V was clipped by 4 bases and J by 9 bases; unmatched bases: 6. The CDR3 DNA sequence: TGTGCCAGCAGTGCAGGGACAGGGGCGCCGCCCCAGCATTTT. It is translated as CASSAGTGAPPQHF.

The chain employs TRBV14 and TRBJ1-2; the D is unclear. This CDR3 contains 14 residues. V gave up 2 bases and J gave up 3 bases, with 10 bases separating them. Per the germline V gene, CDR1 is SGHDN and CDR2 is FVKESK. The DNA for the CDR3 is TGTGCCAGCAGCCAACATACAGACGACTATGGCTACACCTTC. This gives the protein CASSQHTDDYGYTF. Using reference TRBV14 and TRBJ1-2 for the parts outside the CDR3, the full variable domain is EAGVTQFPSHSVIEKGQTVTLRCDPISGHDNLYWYRRVMGKEIKFLLHFVKESKQDESGMPNNRFLAERTGGTYSTLKVQPAELEDSGVYFCASSQHTDDYGYTFGSGTRLTVV.

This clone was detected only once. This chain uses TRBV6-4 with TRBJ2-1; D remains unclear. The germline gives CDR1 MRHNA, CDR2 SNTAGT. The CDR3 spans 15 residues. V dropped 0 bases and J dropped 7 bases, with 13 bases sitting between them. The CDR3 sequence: CASSDSAALRNEQFF. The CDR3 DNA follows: TGTGCCAGCAGTGACTCGGCGGCCCTTCGGAATGAGCAGTTCTTC.

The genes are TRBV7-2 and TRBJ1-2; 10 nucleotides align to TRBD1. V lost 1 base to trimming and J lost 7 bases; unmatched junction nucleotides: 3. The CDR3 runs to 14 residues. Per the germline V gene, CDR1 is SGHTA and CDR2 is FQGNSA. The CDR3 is CASSLGGQGLGYTF. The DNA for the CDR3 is TGTGCCAGCAGCTTAGGGGGACAGGGGCTTGGCTACACCTTC.

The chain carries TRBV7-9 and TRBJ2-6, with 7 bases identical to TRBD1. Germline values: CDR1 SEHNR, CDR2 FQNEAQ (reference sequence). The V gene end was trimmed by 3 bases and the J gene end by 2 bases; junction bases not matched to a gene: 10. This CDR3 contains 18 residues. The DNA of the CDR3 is TGTGCCAGCAGCTTCGGTGACAGGGACCCCACTGGGGCCAACGTCCTGACTTTC. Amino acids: CASSFGDRDPTGANVLTF.

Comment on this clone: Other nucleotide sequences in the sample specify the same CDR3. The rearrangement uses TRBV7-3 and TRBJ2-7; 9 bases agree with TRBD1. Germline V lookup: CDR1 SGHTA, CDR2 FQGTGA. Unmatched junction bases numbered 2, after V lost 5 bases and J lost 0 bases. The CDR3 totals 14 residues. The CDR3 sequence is CASSPTGGSYEQYF. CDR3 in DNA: TGTGCCAGCAGCCCGACAGGGGGCTCCTACGAGCAGTACTTC.

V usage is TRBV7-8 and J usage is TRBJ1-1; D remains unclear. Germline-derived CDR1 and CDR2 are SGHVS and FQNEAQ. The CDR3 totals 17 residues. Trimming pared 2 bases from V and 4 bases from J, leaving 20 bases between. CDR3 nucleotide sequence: TGTGCCAGCAGCTTAAGTCCGGAGGGCCCAAAGGGCACTGAAGCTTTCTTT. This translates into CASSLSPEGPKGTEAFF.

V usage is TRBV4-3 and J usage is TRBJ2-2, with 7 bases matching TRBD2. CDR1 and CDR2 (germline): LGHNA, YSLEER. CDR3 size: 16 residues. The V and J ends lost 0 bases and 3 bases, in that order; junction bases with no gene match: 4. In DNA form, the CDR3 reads TGCGCCAGCAGCCAAGACATGAGCGGGGACACCGGGGAGCTGTTTTTT. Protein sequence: CASSQDMSGDTGELFF.

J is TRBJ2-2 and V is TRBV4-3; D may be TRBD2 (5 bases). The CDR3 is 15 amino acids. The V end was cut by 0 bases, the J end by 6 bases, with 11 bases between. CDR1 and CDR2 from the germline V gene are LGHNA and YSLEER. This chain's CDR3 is CASSQDEAGPGELFF. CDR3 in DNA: TGCGCCAGCAGCCAAGATGAGGCGGGCCCCGGGGAGCTGTTTTTT.

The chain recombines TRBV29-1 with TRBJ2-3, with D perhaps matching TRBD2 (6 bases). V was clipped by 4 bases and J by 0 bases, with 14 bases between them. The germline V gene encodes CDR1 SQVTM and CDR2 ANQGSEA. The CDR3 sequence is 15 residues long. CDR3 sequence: CSVVALADSTDTQYF. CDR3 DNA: TGCAGCGTTGTGGCGTTAGCGGATAGCACAGATACGCAGTATTTT.

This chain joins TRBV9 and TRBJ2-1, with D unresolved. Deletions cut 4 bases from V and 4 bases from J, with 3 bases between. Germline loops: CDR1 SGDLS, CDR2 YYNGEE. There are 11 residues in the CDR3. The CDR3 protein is CASSQYNEQFF. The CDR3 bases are TGTGCCAGCAGCCAATACAATGAGCAGTTCTTC.

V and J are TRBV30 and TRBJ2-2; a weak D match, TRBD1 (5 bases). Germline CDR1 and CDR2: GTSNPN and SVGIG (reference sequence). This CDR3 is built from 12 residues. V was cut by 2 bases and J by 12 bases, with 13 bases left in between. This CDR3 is CAWSYARQQLFF. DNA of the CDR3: TGTGCCTGGAGTTACGCTCGACAGCAGCTGTTTTTT.

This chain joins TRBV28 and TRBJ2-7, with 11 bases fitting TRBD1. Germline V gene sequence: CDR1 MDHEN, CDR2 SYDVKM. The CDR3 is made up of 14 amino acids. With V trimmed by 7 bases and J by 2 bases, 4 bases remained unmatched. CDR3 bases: TGTGCCAGCACACGGACAGGGGGCGCCTACGAGCAGTACTTC. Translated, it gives CASTRTGGAYEQYF.

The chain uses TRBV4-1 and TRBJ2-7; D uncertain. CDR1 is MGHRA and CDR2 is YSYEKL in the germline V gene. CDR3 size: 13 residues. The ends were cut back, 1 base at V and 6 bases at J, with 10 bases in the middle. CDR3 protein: CASSQVESTEQYF. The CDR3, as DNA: TGCGCCAGCAGCCAAGTGGAGAGTACCGAGCAGTACTTC.

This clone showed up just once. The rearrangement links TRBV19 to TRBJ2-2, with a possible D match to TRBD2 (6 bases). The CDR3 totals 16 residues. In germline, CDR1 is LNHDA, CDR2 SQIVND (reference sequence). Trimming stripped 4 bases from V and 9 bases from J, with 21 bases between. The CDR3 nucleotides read TGTGCCAGTAGTAAGGCGCTGGGCGGGGTCTGGCGGGAGCTGTTTTTT. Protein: CASSKALGGVWRELFF.

CDR3 in amino acids: CASSMRGHPDSHTNEQFF. CDR3 DNA: TGTGCCAGTAGTATGAGGGGACACCCTGACTCACACACGAATGAGCAGTTCTTC. The V call is TRBV19, the J call TRBJ2-1, with a weak D call TRBD1 (6 bases). CDR3 length equals 18 residues. V lost 3 bases and J lost 7, with 25 bases in between. Per germline, CDR1 LNHDA and CDR2 SQIVND (reference sequence).

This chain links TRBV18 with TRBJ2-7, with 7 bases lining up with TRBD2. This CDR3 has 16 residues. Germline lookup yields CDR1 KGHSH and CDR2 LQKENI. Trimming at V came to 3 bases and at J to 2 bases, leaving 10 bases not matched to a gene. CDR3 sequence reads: CASSPGGSVRTYEQYF. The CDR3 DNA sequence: TGTGCCAGCTCACCCGGGGGGAGCGTCCGAACCTACGAGCAGTACTTC.